This T cell receptor beta chain comes out of a study of early T cells in non-severe SARS-CoV-2 infection. TCRdb used MiXCR to reprocess the 5' RACE reads, holding one entry per CDR3 protein. Of about 100,000 distinct CDR3 sequences in the sample, about 12% were seen once. Trimming cost V 2 bases and J 3 bases, with 9 bases left between them. The CDR3 contains 14 residues. CDR1 MNHEY and CDR2 SVGEGT come from the germline V gene. The clonotype originates from an adult who was a healthcare worker with PCR-confirmed SARS-CoV-2 infection or an uninfected control (not recorded which). Sequenced sample: whole blood. This chain joins TRBV6-2 or TRBV6-3 and TRBJ2-3; the D is unclear. The CDR3 here is CASSYGLETDTQYF. The CDR3 DNA follows: TGTGCCAGCAGTTACGGCCTAGAGACAGATACGCAGTATTTT.